The rows below give T cell receptor beta chains drawn from one sample of a study of blood T cell repertoires in COVID-19. The method was immunoSEQ multiplex PCR; TCRdb's version includes in-frame clones alone and lacks a portion of them. Counted here are more than 350,000 clones, 70% to 90% occurring once; the ten biggest clones make up 1.2% to 1.5%. The specimen was PBMCs or T cells enriched from blood (not recorded which). These receptor sequences come from a woman between 18 and 29 years old who had been exposed to COVID-19. Both conserved end residues are part of each CDR3. Fields, in order: clone size, D gene, J gene, V gene, CDR3 protein, CDR3 DNA. A D gene is named only where the DNA matches it firmly. The size entry is marked missing in some rows and otherwise reads once, few, many or a size class.

.	TRBD2	TRBJ2-5	TRBV6-5	CASSYSGAGGQETQYF	TGTGCCAGCAGTTACTCGGGCGCGGGGGGCCAAGAGACCCAGTACTTC
.	TRBD2	TRBJ2-1	TRBV5-4	CASSFGLAGSSYNEQFF	TGTGCCAGCAGCTTCGGACTAGCGGGGAGCTCCTACAATGAGCAGTTCTTC
.	TRBD1	TRBJ1-2	TRBV5-1	CASSPAGTGGGGYTF	TGCGCCAGCAGCCCAGCCGGGACAGGGGGGGGCGGCTACACCTTC
once	TRBD1	TRBJ1-1	TRBV28	CASSLAGTGGTEAFF	TGTGCCAGCAGTTTAGCCGGGACAGGGGGGACTGAAGCTTTCTTT
.	.	TRBJ2-7	TRBV13	CASSYRARKDEQYF	TGTGCCAGCAGCTACAGGGCCCGAAAAGACGAGCAGTACTTC
.	.	TRBJ1-5	TRBV5-1	CASSNYRVPQPQHF	TGCGCCAGCAGCAATTACAGGGTCCCCCAGCCCCAGCATTTT
.	TRBD2	TRBJ2-5	TRBV25-1	CASSIGTSGMGETQYF	TGTGCCAGCAGCATAGGGACTAGCGGGATGGGGGAGACCCAGTACTTC
.	.	TRBJ1-6	TRBV14	CASSQVTGINSPLHF	TGTGCCAGCAGCCAAGTAACAGGGATCAATTCACCCCTCCACTTT
once	.	TRBJ2-3	TRBV11-3	CASSLNRRNTQYF	TGTGCCAGCAGCTTAAATAGGAGGAATACGCAGTATTTT
.	.	TRBJ2-1	TRBV6-4	CASSKTGSFYNEQFF	TGTGCCAGCAGCAAAACAGGGAGTTTCTACAATGAGCAGTTCTTC
.	.	TRBJ2-1	TRBV10-1	CASSGDRSYNEQFF	TGCGCCAGCAGTGGAGACAGGTCCTACAATGAGCAGTTCTTC
.	TRBD2	TRBJ2-1	TRBV7-3	CASSPRNPLAGGKVNEQFF	TGTGCCAGCAGCCCGAGGAATCCACTAGCGGGGGGAAAGGTCAATGAGCAGTTCTTC
.	.	TRBJ1-2	TRBV6-1	CASSEDRVWRGYTF	TGTGCCAGCAGTGAAGACAGGGTTTGGCGAGGCTACACCTTC
.	.	TRBJ2-7	TRBV28	CASSLRTASSYEQYF	TGTGCCAGCAGTCTTAGGACAGCGAGCTCCTACGAGCAGTACTTC
.	TRBD1	TRBJ2-1	TRBV7-3	CASSSDRGIYNEQFF	TGTGCCAGCAGTTCGGACAGGGGCATCTACAATGAGCAGTTCTTC
once	.	TRBJ1-5	TRBV28	CASSLNSVNQPQHF	TGTGCCAGCAGTTTAAACAGTGTAAATCAGCCCCAGCATTTT
.	.	TRBJ2-1	TRBV1	CTSSQDRSVLVDNEQFF	TGCACCAGCAGCCAAGACCGATCAGTACTAGTCGACAATGAGCAGTTCTTC
.	.	TRBJ1-5	TRBV18	CASSPIQSFSNQPQHF	TGTGCCAGCTCACCGATACAGAGTTTTAGCAATCAGCCCCAGCATTTT
.	.	TRBJ2-5	TRBV27	CASSSKPTDRQETQYF	TGTGCCAGCAGTTCCAAACCGACAGATCGCCAAGAGACCCAGTACTTC
.	.	TRBJ1-5	TRBV19	CASEGGGFPNQPQHF	TGTGCCAGCGAGGGAGGAGGATTCCCCAATCAGCCCCAGCATTTT
.	TRBD1	TRBJ2-7	TRBV10-3	CATTQGQGAIYEQYF	TGTGCCACTACCCAGGGACAGGGGGCAATCTACGAGCAGTACTTC
.	.	TRBJ1-2	TRBV4-3	CASSLRGGYGYTF	TGCGCCAGCAGCCTTAGGGGTGGCTATGGCTACACCTTC
.	TRBD2	TRBJ2-3	TRBV29-1	CSVSPPAGGRGTDTQYF	TGCAGCGTTTCACCCCCCGCGGGAGGGAGGGGCACAGATACGCAGTATTTT
.	TRBD1	TRBJ2-7	TRBV15	CATSRGTGGPYEQYF	TGTGCCACCAGCAGAGGTACAGGGGGACCTTACGAGCAGTACTTC
few	TRBD1	TRBJ1-1	TRBV13	CASSLRKIGKWQGATEAFF	TGTGCCAGCAGCTTAAGGAAAATCGGTAAGTGGCAGGGGGCGACTGAAGCTTTCTTT
.	.	TRBJ2-1	TRBV6-5	CASSYSGQRFF	TGTGCCAGCAGTTATTCGGGACAACGGTTCTTC
.	TRBD2	TRBJ2-1	TRBV28	CASSLVAGGHYEQFF	TGTGCCAGCAGTTTAGTAGCGGGGGGGCACTATGAGCAGTTCTTC